The 11 T cell receptor beta chains listed next were all sequenced from one sample in a study of PD-L1 blockade in urothelial cancer. The assay was immunoSEQ multiplex PCR, and TCRdb's table has in-frame clones only and misses some. The data hold around 62,000 clones, with roughly 86% observed a single time. Time point specified: peripheral blood 6 weeks after treatment start. The sample here was PBMCs, taken around atezolizumab (anti-PD-L1) treatment. These receptors all stem from a man in his 60s with urothelial cancer.

This chain joins TRBV5-1 and TRBJ1-1; 9 nucleotides match TRBD1. Trimming at V came to 0 bases and at J to 1 base, leaving 4 bases not matched to a gene. This CDR3 has 16 amino acids. In germline, CDR1 is SGHRS, CDR2 YFSETQ. In DNA form, the CDR3 reads TGCGCCAGCAGCTTGGTTCCGGGACAGGGGAACACTGAAGCTTTCTTT. Translated, it gives CASSLVPGQGNTEAFF.

With regard to this clone: Other nucleotide sequences in the sample specify the same CDR3. The chain joins TRBV19 to TRBJ1-2; 9 nucleotides line up with TRBD1. The V segment lost 5 bases and the J segment 7 bases; nucleotides outside the gene matches: 2. This CDR3 is 12 amino acids long. CDR1 is LNHDA, CDR2 SQIVND, per germline (reference sequence). The CDR3 spells CASSPTGGGYTF. The CDR3 DNA reads TGTGCCAGTAGTCCGACAGGGGGTGGCTACACCTTC.

The DNA for the CDR3 is TGCGCCAGCACGAGCGGGAGGATCCAAGAGACCCAGTACTTC. Amino acid sequence: CASTSGRIQETQYF. The chain joins TRBV5-1 to TRBJ2-5, with 9 nucleotides matching TRBD2. The CDR3 has 14 residues. The V gene's germline CDR1 is SGHRS and CDR2 YFSETQ. V lost 6 bases, J lost 1 base, and 4 bases stayed unmatched.

V gene TRBV5-8 combines with J gene TRBJ2-5, with 11 bases lining up with TRBD2. Germline V gene sequence: CDR1 SGHTS, CDR2 YDEGEE. Unmatched junction bases numbered 13, after V lost 5 bases and J lost 7 bases. The CDR3 totals 16 residues. CDR3 nucleotide sequence: TGTGCCAGCAGTTTTGGGACTAGCGGATTTTTGGGGACCCAGTACTTC. It specifies CASSFGTSGFLGTQYF.

With regard to this clone: The germline gene is not matched at one end of the junction; a read error may be the cause. The CDR3: CASSPRGGSSEQYF. CDR3 DNA: TGTGCCAGCTCCCCAAGAGGTGGGTCCTCCGAGCAGTACTTC. V usage is TRBV2 and J usage is TRBJ2-7; D remains ambiguous. There are 14 residues in the CDR3. Germline V gene sequence: CDR1 SNHLY, CDR2 FYNNEI.

The chain couples TRBV6-1 to TRBJ2-1, with a possible D match to TRBD2 (5 bases). CDR1 and CDR2 from the germline V gene are MNHNS and SASEGT. The CDR3 totals 15 residues. V gave up 3 bases and J gave up 0 bases, with 9 bases separating them. CDR3: CASSEVGGSYNEQFF. The CDR3 DNA sequence: TGTGCCAGCAGTGAGGTCGGAGGCTCCTACAATGAGCAGTTCTTC.

The V gene is TRBV11-2, the J gene TRBJ2-3, with unresolved D. Germline V gene lookup returns CDR1 SGHAT and CDR2 FQNNGV. The CDR3 is made up of 14 amino acids. V lost 5 bases to trimming and J lost 1 base, with 10 bases between them. CDR3: CASSPSEGTDTQYF. CDR3 nucleotides: TGTGCCAGCAGCCCATCAGAGGGCACAGATACGCAGTATTTT.

The chain employs TRBV25-1 and TRBJ2-1; 8 bases fit TRBD1. The germline CDR1 and CDR2 sequences are MGHDK and SYGVNS. V shed 3 bases and J 3 bases; nucleotides not matched to a gene: 4. This CDR3 is 15 amino acids long. The CDR3 here is CASSEGRGLYNEQFF. CDR3 in DNA: TGTGCCAGCAGTGAGGGCAGGGGGCTCTACAATGAGCAGTTCTTC.

The chain combines TRBV6-6 with TRBJ1-5, with TRBD1 as a possible D gene (5 bases). Germline CDR1 is MNHNY and CDR2 is SVGAGI (reference sequence). V was clipped by 7 bases and J by 7 bases, with 17 bases between them. This CDR3 region has 14 residues. The CDR3 here is CASTTGDSGQPQHF. In DNA, the CDR3 is TGTGCCAGCACCACGGGGGACTCAGGCCAGCCCCAGCATTTT.

The chain joins TRBV6-6 to TRBJ2-5; D may be TRBD1 (5 bases). Trimming left V 2 bases short and J 1 base short, with 14 bases between. CDR3 length: 16 amino acids. Looked up from germline, CDR1 is MNHNY and CDR2 is SVGAGI (reference sequence). The CDR3: CASSYTDTRIQETQYF. The CDR3, as DNA: TGTGCCAGCAGTTACACGGACACGCGAATCCAAGAGACCCAGTACTTC.

V gene TRBV11-2 combines with J gene TRBJ2-3, with unresolved D. Trimming removed 1 base from V and 2 bases from J, with 7 bases in between. CDR3 size: 14 residues. Per germline, CDR1 SGHAT and CDR2 FQNNGV. The CDR3 DNA reads TGTGCCAGCAGCTTAGGGCAGGCCACAGATACGCAGTATTTT. Translation gives CASSLGQATDTQYF. The full variable domain, rest sourced from reference TRBV11-2 and TRBJ2-3, is EAGVAQSPRYKIIEKRQSVAFWCNPISGHATLYWYQQILGQGPKLLIQFQNNGVVDDSQLPKDRFSAERLKGVDSTLKIQPAKLEDSAVYLCASSLGQATDTQYFGPGTRLTVL.